This T cell receptor beta chain was sequenced during a study of multiple sclerosis patients with progressive multifocal leukoencephalopathy. Time point meaning: 12 to 13 months of natalizumab therapy. The CDR3 extends over 11 amino acids. The germline CDR1 and CDR2 sequences are SQVTM and ANQGSEA. Trimming pared 1 base from V and 5 bases from J, leaving 5 bases between. Sequencing used immunoSEQ multiplex PCR; TCRdb keeps in-frame clones, though not all of them. The data show around 27,000 clones, roughly 89% seen once. Sequences were derived from PBMCs, sampled from a patient treated with natalizumab. This sequence was found in a human donor with multiple sclerosis. V is TRBV29-1 and J is TRBJ1-2; D gene uncertain. DNA for the CDR3: TGCAGCGTTGAAGGAGGGTATGGCTACACCTTC. This codes for CSVEGGYGYTF.